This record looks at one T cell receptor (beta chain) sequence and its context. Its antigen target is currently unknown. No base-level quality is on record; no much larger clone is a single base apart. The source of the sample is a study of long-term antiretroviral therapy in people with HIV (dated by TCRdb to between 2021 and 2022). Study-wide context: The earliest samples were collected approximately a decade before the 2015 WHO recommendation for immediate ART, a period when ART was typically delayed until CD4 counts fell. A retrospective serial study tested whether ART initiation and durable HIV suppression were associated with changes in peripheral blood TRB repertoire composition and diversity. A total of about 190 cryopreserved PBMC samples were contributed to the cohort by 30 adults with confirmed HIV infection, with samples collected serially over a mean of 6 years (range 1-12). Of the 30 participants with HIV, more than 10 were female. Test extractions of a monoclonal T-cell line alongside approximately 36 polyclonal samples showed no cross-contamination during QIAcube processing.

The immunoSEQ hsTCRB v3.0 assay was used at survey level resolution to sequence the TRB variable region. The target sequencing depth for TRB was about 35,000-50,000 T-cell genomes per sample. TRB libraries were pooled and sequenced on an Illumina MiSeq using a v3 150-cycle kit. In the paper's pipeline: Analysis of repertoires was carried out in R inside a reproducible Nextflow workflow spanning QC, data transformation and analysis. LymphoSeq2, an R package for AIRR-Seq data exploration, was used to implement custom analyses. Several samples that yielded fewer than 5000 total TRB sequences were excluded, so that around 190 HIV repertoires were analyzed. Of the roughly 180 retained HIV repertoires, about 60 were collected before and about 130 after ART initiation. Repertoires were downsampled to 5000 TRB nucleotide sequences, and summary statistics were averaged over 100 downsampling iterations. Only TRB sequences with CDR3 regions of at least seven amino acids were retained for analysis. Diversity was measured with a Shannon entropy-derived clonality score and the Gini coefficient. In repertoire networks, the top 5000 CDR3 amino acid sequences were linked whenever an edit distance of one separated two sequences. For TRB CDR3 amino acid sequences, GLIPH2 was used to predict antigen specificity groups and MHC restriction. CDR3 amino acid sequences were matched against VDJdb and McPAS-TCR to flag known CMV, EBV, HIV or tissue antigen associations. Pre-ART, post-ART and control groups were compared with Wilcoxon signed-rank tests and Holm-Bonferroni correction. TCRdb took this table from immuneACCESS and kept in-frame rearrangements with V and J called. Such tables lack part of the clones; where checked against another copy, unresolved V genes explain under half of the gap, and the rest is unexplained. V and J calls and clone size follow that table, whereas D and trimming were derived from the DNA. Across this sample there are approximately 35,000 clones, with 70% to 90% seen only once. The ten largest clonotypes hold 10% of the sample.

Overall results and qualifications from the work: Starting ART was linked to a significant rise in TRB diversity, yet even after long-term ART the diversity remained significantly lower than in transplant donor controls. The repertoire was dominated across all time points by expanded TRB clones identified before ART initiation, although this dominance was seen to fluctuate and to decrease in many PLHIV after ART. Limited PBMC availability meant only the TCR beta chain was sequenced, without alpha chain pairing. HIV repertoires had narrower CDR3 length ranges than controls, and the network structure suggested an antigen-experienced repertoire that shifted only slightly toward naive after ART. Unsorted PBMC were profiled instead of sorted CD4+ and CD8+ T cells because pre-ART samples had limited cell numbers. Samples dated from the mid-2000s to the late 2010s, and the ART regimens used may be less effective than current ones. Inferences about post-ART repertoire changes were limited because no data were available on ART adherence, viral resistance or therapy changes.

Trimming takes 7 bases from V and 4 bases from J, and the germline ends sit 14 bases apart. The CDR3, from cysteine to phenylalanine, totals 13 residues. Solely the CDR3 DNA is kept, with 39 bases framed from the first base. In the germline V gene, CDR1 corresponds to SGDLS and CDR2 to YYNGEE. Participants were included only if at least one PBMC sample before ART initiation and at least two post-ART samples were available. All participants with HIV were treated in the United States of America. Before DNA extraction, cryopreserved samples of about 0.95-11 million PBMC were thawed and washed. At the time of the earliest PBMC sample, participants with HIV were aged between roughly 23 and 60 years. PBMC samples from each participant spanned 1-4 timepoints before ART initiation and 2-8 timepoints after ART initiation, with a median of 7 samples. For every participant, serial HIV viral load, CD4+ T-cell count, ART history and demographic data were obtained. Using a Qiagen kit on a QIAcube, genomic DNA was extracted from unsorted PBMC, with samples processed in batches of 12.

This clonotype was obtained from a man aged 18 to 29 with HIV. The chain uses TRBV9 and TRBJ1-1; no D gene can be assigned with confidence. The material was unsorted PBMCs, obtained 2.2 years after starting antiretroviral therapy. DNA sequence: TGTGCCAGCTCAGGCGGCCTGAGCACTGAAGCTTTCTTT. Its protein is CASSGGLSTEAFF.